Listed below are T cell receptor beta chains from one sample, sequenced in a study of human T cells and chemical hapten exposure. From the RACE reads, TCRdb called clonotypes with MiXCR, one entry per CDR3 protein. Of about 340,000 distinct CDR3 sequences detected, around 7% appear once; the ten largest clones hold 7.5% to 9%. The sample was whole blood, taken in connection with sensitization to the hapten diphenylcyclopropenone (DPC). These receptors were taken from a woman in her late teens or twenties with alopecia areata. Some clones in this sample may be carry-over from other donors' samples. Both conserved end residues are part of each CDR3. A D gene is named only where the DNA matches it firmly. Clone size appears in some rows only: once, few, many, or a class for an expanded clone.

>.|TRBJ1-1|TRBV27|.
TGTGCCAGCGGTTCCATGGGCACTGAAGCTTTCTTT
CASGSMGTEAFF
>few|TRBJ1-1|TRBV11-1|TRBD1
TGTGCCAGCAGCGTCCATGACAGGGGACCTGAAGCTTTCTTT
CASSVHDRGPEAFF
>many|TRBJ1-6|TRBV12-3/TRBV12-4|TRBD1
TGTGCCAGCAGCTCCGGACAGGCGCATAATTCACCCCTCCACTTT
CASSSGQAHNSPLHF
>.|TRBJ2-2|TRBV14|.
TGTGCCAGCAGCCAAGTCCGGGTCGGGGAGCTGTTTTTT
CASSQVRVGELFF
>.|TRBJ1-1|TRBV3-1|.
TGTGCCAGCAGCCAGGGCGGGGGTTGGACTGAAGCTTTCTTT
CASSQGGGWTEAFF
>.|TRBJ1-5|TRBV12-3/TRBV12-4|TRBD1
TGTGCCAGCAGTTTAGCGCGAGACAGGGGGCACGGTCAGCCCCAGCATTTT
CASSLARDRGHGQPQHF
>few|TRBJ1-2|TRBV12-3/TRBV12-4|.
TGTGCCAGCAGCCCCCCGGCGGTCTATGGCTACACCTTC
CASSPPAVYGYTF
>many|TRBJ2-5|TRBV7-2|TRBD2
TGTGCCAGCAGCCCGACTAGCGGGGCAGAGACCCAGTACTTC
CASSPTSGAETQYF
>.|TRBJ2-7|TRBV5-4|TRBD2
TGTGCCAGCAGCGAGACTAGCGGGGGGGCGTCGCAGTACTTC
CASSETSGGASQYF
>.|TRBJ1-5|TRBV9|.
TGTGCCAGCAGCGTAGGCCCAGAAAGCAATCAGCCCCAGCATTTT
CASSVGPESNQPQHF
>few|TRBJ2-1|TRBV25-1|TRBD1
TGTGCCAGCAGTGTCTTGGACAGGGACGCTGAGCAGTTCTTC
CASSVLDRDAEQFF
>few|TRBJ1-5|TRBV6-2/TRBV6-3|TRBD1
TGTGCCAGCAGCCCCCCCCGGACAGGGGCGGGCAATCAGCCCCAGCATTTT
CASSPPRTGAGNQPQHF
>few|TRBJ2-2|TRBV18|.
TGTGCCAGCTCACCCAACCTAGACACCGGGGAGCTGTTTTTT
CASSPNLDTGELFF
>many|TRBJ2-2|TRBV18|.
TGTGCCAGCTCACCACGCACAGCGAACACCGGGGAGCTGTTTTTT
CASSPRTANTGELFF
>many|TRBJ2-5|TRBV10-3|.
TGTGCCATCAAGGCAGGACAGCTCCAAGAGACCCAGTACTTC
CAIKAGQLQETQYF
>many|TRBJ2-7|TRBV9|TRBD1
TGTGCCAGCAGCGTAGCTTCGGGACAGTACTACGAGCAGTACTTC
CASSVASGQYYEQYF
>.|TRBJ2-1|TRBV12-3/TRBV12-4|TRBD2
TGTGCCAGCAGAATCGGGGGGGCCAGTGAGCAGTTCTTC
CASRIGGASEQFF
>few|TRBJ2-4|TRBV7-9|TRBD1
TGTGCCAGCAGCTTTTCAGGGGGAAATGATTACAAAAACATTCAGTACTTC
CASSFSGGNDYKNIQYF
>.|TRBJ2-5|TRBV6-5|TRBD2
TGTGCCAGCAGTTACGACGGGGGACTAGCCAAAGAGACCCAGTACTTC
CASSYDGGLAKETQYF
>many|TRBJ2-7|TRBV5-1|TRBD1
TGCGCCAGCCGATCCCGACAGGGCGAGCAGTACTTC
CASRSRQGEQYF
>few|TRBJ2-3|TRBV3-1|.
TGTGCCAGCAGCCATGCCCTCGGGGGGACAGCCACAGATACGCAGTATTTT
CASSHALGGTATDTQYF
>many|TRBJ2-3|TRBV7-9|TRBD2
TGTGCCAGCCAGCCTAGCGGGGGGGCCTTCCCGGATACGCAGTATTTT
CASQPSGGAFPDTQYF
>many|TRBJ2-3|TRBV21-1|.
TGTGCCAGCAGCCGCACCCGGAGGAGCGGGGGCCCGCAGTCGACTTCTAGCACAGATACGCAGTATTTT
CASSRTRRSGGPQSTSSTDTQYF
>many|TRBJ2-3|TRBV12-3/TRBV12-4|TRBD2
TGTGCCAGCAGTTTACTCCTAGCGGGGATCACAGATACGCAGTATTTT
CASSLLLAGITDTQYF
>few|TRBJ1-3|TRBV7-2|.
TGTGCCAGCAGCTTAGTCAGTACGTACTCTGGAAACACCATATATTTT
CASSLVSTYSGNTIYF
>many|TRBJ2-1|TRBV9|.
TGTGCCAGCAGCGTGGGCCCCATAAACTACAATGAGCAGTTCTTC
CASSVGPINYNEQFF
>.|TRBJ2-1|TRBV3-1|.
TGTGCCAGCAGCCAATCGTATTCCTCCTACAATGAGCAGTTCTTC
CASSQSYSSYNEQFF
>.|TRBJ2-1|TRBV6-5|TRBD2
TGTGCCAGCAGTACTACTAGCGGGGGGGCTTCCTACAATGAGCAGTTCTTC
CASSTTSGGASYNEQFF
>.|TRBJ1-6|TRBV9|TRBD1
TGTGCCAGCGGACAGGGGTCATGGGGGTCACCCCTCCACTTT
CASGQGSWGSPLHF
>.|TRBJ2-3|TRBV6-2/TRBV6-3|.
TGTGCCAGCAGCTCGCGGGATCCGCTCTACGATACGCAGTATTTT
CASSSRDPLYDTQYF
>.|TRBJ2-1|TRBV4-2|.
TGTGCCAGCAGCCAAGGGGCCCGATGGGAGGATGAGCAGTTCTTC
CASSQGARWEDEQFF
>few|TRBJ2-1|TRBV28|.
TGTGCCAGCAGTTCCCACAATGAGCAGTTCTTC
CASSSHNEQFF
>.|TRBJ2-7|TRBV10-3|.
TGTGCCATCAGTGAATCGGAGGGTTACTCCTACGAGCAGTACTTC
CAISESEGYSYEQYF
>many|TRBJ2-6|TRBV12-3/TRBV12-4|.
TGTGCCAGCAGTTTAGGTGGCAGCAACTCTGGGGCCAACGTCCTGACTTTC
CASSLGGSNSGANVLTF
>many|TRBJ2-3|TRBV7-2|.
TGTGCCAGCAGCTTAGACCTTATGGGCACAGATACGCAGTATTTT
CASSLDLMGTDTQYF
>few|TRBJ1-1|TRBV7-9|.
TGTGCCAGCAGCCCCGGCTTTAGGGGGGTTGTTGGGACTGAAGCTTTCTTT
CASSPGFRGVVGTEAFF
>.|TRBJ1-1|TRBV6-5|.
TGTGCCACGACACGGGGCCCCATGAACACTGAAGCTTTCTTT
CATTRGPMNTEAFF